This T cell receptor beta chain is drawn from a study of human T cells and chemical hapten exposure. Study conclusions and caveats: No alteration of TCRs above 1 in 1000 frequency was seen with DPC sensitization.

As regards this clonotype: The antigen is unknown.

Individual cDNA molecules received unique molecular identifiers in the library. TCRdb reanalysed the RACE reads using MiXCR and keeps one entry per CDR3 protein. Among 130,000 or so distinct CDR3 sequences, 8.5% to 9.5% were seen once, and the ten largest hold about 1.8%. The sample's time point: healthy volunteer bleed at 2 weeks. Unfractionated whole blood yielded the extracted total RNA. Sequencing input: whole blood. This clonotype originated in a male donor in good health. Some clones in this sample may be carry-over from other donors' samples.

CDR3: CASSQIPGKDEQFF. CDR3 nucleotides: TGTGCCAGCAGCCAGATTCCGGGTAAGGATGAGCAGTTCTTC. The chain recombines TRBV14 with TRBJ2-1; D uncertain. V lost 3 bases and J lost 8, with 14 bases in between. The CDR3 extends over 14 amino acids. CDR1 and CDR2 (germline): SGHDN, FVKESK.